The 27 T cell receptor beta chains presented below share a single source sample, sequenced in a study of cytomegalovirus exposure and HLA in healthy donors. The method was immunoSEQ multiplex PCR; TCRdb's version includes in-frame clones alone and lacks a portion of them. The sample holds under 250,000 clones, around 90% seen once. Input material: PBMCs. The receptors shown here come from a woman under 30 in good health and CMV-seropositive.

The rearrangement links TRBV11-2 to TRBJ2-5; 9 positions agree with TRBD2. The CDR3 is 16 residues long. V dropped 6 bases and J dropped 2; count of bases not matched to a gene: 10. CDR1 and CDR2 from the germline V gene are SGHAT and FQNNGV. The CDR3 loop reads CASRGGWTSAQETQYF. For the CDR3, the DNA is TGTGCCAGCAGGGGGGGGTGGACTAGCGCGCAAGAGACCCAGTACTTC.

This sequence joins TRBV4-1 and TRBJ2-1; D is undetermined. The CDR3 sequence is 14 residues long. Germline loops: CDR1 MGHRA, CDR2 YSYEKL. With 1 base removed from V and 0 bases from J, the gap between germline ends came to 4 bases. The CDR3 loop reads CASSQVHSYNEQFF. CDR3 sequence (DNA): TGCGCCAGCAGCCAAGTACACTCCTACAATGAGCAGTTCTTC.

This clone was seen once. The chain couples TRBV4-2 to TRBJ2-7; 12 nucleotides align to TRBD2. V was pared by 6 bases and J by 0 bases, with 15 bases of the junction left unmatched. The germline V gene has CDR1 LGHNA and CDR2 YNFKEQ. This CDR3 contains 19 residues. The CDR3 is CASRGVRASGRADSYEQYF. The DNA for the CDR3 is TGTGCCAGCAGGGGGGTGAGGGCTAGCGGGAGGGCCGACTCCTACGAGCAGTACTTC.

The V and J genes are TRBV27 and TRBJ2-3; TRBD2 aligns across 12 bases. The CDR3 runs to 21 residues. Trimming cost V 3 bases and J 0 bases; bases outside gene matches: 16. Germline V gene lookup returns CDR1 MNHEY and CDR2 SMNVEV (reference sequence). The DNA for the CDR3 is TGTGCCAGCAGTTTGAGGGTTCTGCGAGGACTAGCGGGAATAAGCACAGATACGCAGTATTTT. It translates to CASSLRVLRGLAGISTDTQYF.

J is TRBJ1-4 and V is TRBV25-1; D perhaps matches TRBD1 (6 bases). Germline values: CDR1 MGHDK, CDR2 SYGVNS. This CDR3 region has 15 residues. Trimming took off 1 base at V and 6 bases at J, with 12 bases between the two ends. The CDR3 nucleotides are TGTGCCAGCAGTGAATCCGGAACAGGGCATGAAAAACTGTTTTTT. Residues: CASSESGTGHEKLFF.

V is TRBV30 and J is TRBJ2-7; perhaps TRBD1 as D (5 bases). The V end was cut by 0 bases, the J end by 2 bases, with 14 bases between. CDR1 and CDR2 (germline): GTSNPN, SVGIG (reference sequence). This CDR3 is built from 15 residues. CDR3 region: CAWSVDSLNPYEQYF. The CDR3 DNA reads TGTGCCTGGAGTGTAGACAGCCTCAACCCCTACGAGCAGTACTTC.

The chain carries TRBV6-5 and TRBJ1-1; D is possibly TRBD1 (5 bases). V was trimmed by 6 bases and J by 1 base, leaving 9 bases between them. Germline lookup yields CDR1 MNHEY and CDR2 SVGAGI. This CDR3 contains 13 residues. CDR3 nucleotides: TGTGCCAGCAGCGTGACAGCGAACACTGAAGCTTTCTTT. It codes for CASSVTANTEAFF.

A single count supports this clone. The chain has TRBV7-9 and TRBJ1-5; no definite D call. In germline, CDR1 is SEHNR, CDR2 FQNEAQ (reference sequence). The V end lost 6 bases, the J end lost 3 bases, and 15 bases lay between the germline ends. CDR3 length equals 15 residues. CDR3 in amino acids: CASSRSEGSNQPQHF. The CDR3 DNA sequence: TGTGCCAGCAGTCGGAGTGAGGGATCCAATCAGCCCCAGCATTTT.

CDR3 protein: CASTPTSGKNNEQFF. CDR3 DNA: TGTGCCAGCACGCCAACTAGCGGGAAAAACAATGAGCAGTTCTTC. The gene calls are TRBV18 and TRBJ2-1; 10 nucleotides line up with TRBD2. This CDR3 has 15 residues. The V gene end was trimmed by 8 bases and the J gene end by 5 bases; junction bases not matched to a gene: 9. Germline V gene lookup returns CDR1 KGHSH and CDR2 LQKENI.

The gene calls are TRBV10-2 and TRBJ2-7, with 9 positions matching TRBD2. Per germline, CDR1 WSHSY and CDR2 SAAADI. J lost 5 bases, V lost 4 bases, and 6 bases had no gene match. The CDR3 has 14 residues. The chain's CDR3 is CASSGGGLAHEQYF. The DNA of the CDR3 is TGCGCCAGCAGTGGGGGGGGACTAGCCCACGAGCAGTACTTC.

V and J are TRBV9 and TRBJ1-2, with 8 bases aligning to TRBD1. Germline trimming cut 4 bases from V and 2 bases from J; bases unmatched to any gene: 13. The CDR3 spans 17 residues. The V gene's germline CDR1 is SGDLS and CDR2 YYNGEE. The CDR3 region is CASSPHAARQGNYGYTF. CDR3 in DNA: TGTGCCAGCAGCCCACATGCGGCGAGACAGGGGAACTATGGCTACACCTTC.

This clone was picked up a small number of times. The chain carries TRBV9 and TRBJ1-1, with 7 bases matching TRBD1. Germline lookup yields CDR1 SGDLS and CDR2 YYNGEE. V lost 5 bases to trimming and J lost 3 bases; unmatched junction nucleotides: 7. CDR3 length: 14 residues. This CDR3 reads CASSVQGTDTEAFF. For the CDR3, the DNA is TGTGCCAGCAGTGTACAGGGGACGGACACTGAAGCTTTCTTT.

V usage is TRBV27 and J usage is TRBJ2-3, with 9 nucleotides matching TRBD2. Germline assignment: CDR1 MNHEY and CDR2 SMNVEV (reference sequence). V shed 2 bases and J 4 bases; nucleotides not matched to a gene: 7. The CDR3 has 16 amino acids. CDR3 region: CASSLRGGRVADTQYF. The CDR3 coding sequence is TGTGCCAGCAGTTTACGGGGCGGGAGGGTTGCAGATACGCAGTATTTT.

This chain links TRBV5-8 with TRBJ1-1; 11 nucleotides match TRBD1. Germline V lookup: CDR1 SGHTS, CDR2 YDEGEE. CDR3 size: 14 residues. J was trimmed by 4 bases and V by 4 bases; bases with no gene match: 3. CDR3 loop: CASSHGTGGTEAFF. CDR3 DNA sequence: TGTGCCAGCAGCCATGGGACAGGGGGCACTGAAGCTTTCTTT.

This clone occurred once. J is TRBJ2-2 and V is TRBV5-1; D might be TRBD2 (6 bases). The germline V gene encodes CDR1 SGHRS and CDR2 YFSETQ. V was shortened by 5 bases and J by 1 base, with 12 bases between the two germline ends. The CDR3 is 15 residues long. The chain's CDR3 is CASSPGGVNTGELFF. As DNA, the CDR3 is TGCGCCAGCAGTCCTGGCGGGGTGAACACCGGGGAGCTGTTTTTT.

In this sample, this clone turned up a few times. The chain combines TRBV20-1 with TRBJ1-1; unclear D gene. The CDR3 is 11 residues long. V shed 3 bases and J shed 6 bases, with 8 bases lying between them. Germline values: CDR1 DFQATT, CDR2 SNEGSKA (reference sequence). CDR3 residues: CSASKSAEAFF. DNA of the CDR3: TGCAGTGCTAGTAAAAGCGCTGAAGCTTTCTTT.

This rearrangement joins TRBV11-2 to TRBJ2-1; TRBD2 agrees at 12 bases. In germline, CDR1 is SGHAT, CDR2 FQNNGV. Trimming took 5 bases from V and 8 from J; bases not matched to a gene: 7. The CDR3 consists of 15 residues. This CDR3 is CASSPRLAGEDEQFF. The DNA for the CDR3 is TGTGCCAGCAGCCCTCGACTAGCGGGAGAGGATGAGCAGTTCTTC.

This chain links TRBV2 with TRBJ2-2; maybe TRBD1 (5 bases). From germline, CDR1 is SNHLY and CDR2 FYNNEI. V was clipped by 4 bases and J by 8 bases, with 17 bases between them. This CDR3 is built from 15 residues. The CDR3 region is CASSAPRPQGGELFF. The DNA of the CDR3 is TGTGCCAGCAGTGCCCCCCGCCCCCAGGGAGGGGAGCTGTTTTTT.

The rearrangement joins TRBV9 to TRBJ1-4; D uncertain. Trimming removed 0 bases from V and 8 bases from J, with 14 bases in between. This CDR3 comprises 15 residues. Looked up from germline, CDR1 is SGDLS and CDR2 is YYNGEE. For the CDR3, the DNA is TGTGCCAGCAGCGTAGGGACGGCCGAGGGCGAAAAACTGTTTTTT. Its translation is CASSVGTAEGEKLFF.

The rearrangement links TRBV10-3 to TRBJ2-7; TRBD2 matches 8 bases. This CDR3 contains 17 residues. Germline V lookup: CDR1 ENHRY, CDR2 SYGVKD. The junction had 12 bases not matched to a gene; V was cut back by 2 bases and J by 3 bases. CDR3 DNA sequence: TGTGCCATCAGTGAGCCGATGGAAGCGGGAGAGTTCTACGAGCAGTACTTC. This translates into CAISEPMEAGEFYEQYF.

This clone was seen just once. CDR3 residues: CASSLEFLTATYEQYF. The CDR3 bases are TGTGCCAGCAGCTTGGAGTTCTTGACAGCGACCTACGAGCAGTACTTC. The J gene is TRBJ2-7, the V gene TRBV5-6; D perhaps matches TRBD1 (5 bases). Germline-derived CDR1 and CDR2 are SGHDT and YYEEEE. This CDR3 is built from 16 residues. V lost 0 bases and J lost 2, with 15 bases in between.

The V and J genes are TRBV6-6 and TRBJ2-3; 13 nucleotides agree with TRBD2. Germline V gene lookup returns CDR1 MNHNY and CDR2 SVGAGI (reference sequence). This CDR3 spans 16 amino acids. V shed 6 bases, J shed 2 bases, and the junction held 5 bases outside the gene matches. CDR3 region: CASRRGLAGATDTQYF. CDR3 sequence (DNA): TGTGCCAGCAGACGCGGACTAGCGGGAGCCACAGATACGCAGTATTTT.

The chain carries TRBV27 and TRBJ2-3, with 7 bases fitting TRBD2. The CDR3 runs 15 residues. Trimming at V came to 1 base and at J to 3 bases, leaving 4 bases not matched to a gene. Germline V gives CDR1 MNHEY, CDR2 SMNVEV (reference sequence). CDR3 bases: TGTGCCAGCAGTTTATTGGCGGGAGAAACAGATACGCAGTATTTT. As protein: CASSLLAGETDTQYF.

The J gene is TRBJ1-2, the V gene TRBV28, with TRBD1 identical over 9 bases. This CDR3 region has 14 residues. V dropped 3 bases and J dropped 8; count of bases not matched to a gene: 7. Per germline, CDR1 MDHEN and CDR2 SYDVKM. The CDR3 sequence is CASSFPGTGKGYTF. The CDR3 DNA reads TGTGCCAGCAGTTTCCCCGGGACAGGGAAAGGCTACACCTTC.

The chain joins TRBV11-3 to TRBJ2-2; possible D gene TRBD1, 5 bases. The CDR3 consists of 16 residues. Between the trimmed V and J ends, which lost 2 bases and 1 base, there was a span of 11 bases. Germline V gene lookup returns CDR1 SGHNT and CDR2 YENEEA. The CDR3 nucleotides read TGTGCCAGCAGCTTATTTGTGACAGTGAACACCGGGGAGCTGTTTTTT. This codes for CASSLFVTVNTGELFF.

The gene calls are TRBV25-1 and TRBJ2-7, with 9 bases fitting TRBD1. The ends lost 6 bases at V and 4 bases at J; junction bases unmatched: 10. Germline-derived CDR1 and CDR2 are MGHDK and SYGVNS. This CDR3 spans 15 amino acids. For the CDR3, the DNA is TGTGCCAGCAGCCTGACAGGGGGGGGGACTTACGAGCAGTACTTC. It is translated as CASSLTGGGTYEQYF.

The chain uses TRBV19 and TRBJ2-1, with 11 bases identical to TRBD2. This CDR3 region has 15 residues. J gave up 5 bases and V 7 bases, and 7 bases lay outside the gene matches. Per germline, CDR1 LNHDA and CDR2 SQIVND (reference sequence). Here the CDR3 DNA reads TGTGCCAGTACCAAACGACTAGCGGGGCACAATGAGCAGTTCTTC. It yields the protein CASTKRLAGHNEQFF.